The text below deals with one TCR beta chain. The data were taken from a study of blood T cell repertoires in COVID-19. The assay was immunoSEQ multiplex PCR, and TCRdb's table has in-frame clones only and misses some. The sample carries hundreds of thousands of clones, roughly 90% recorded once. Specimen: PBMCs or T cells enriched from blood (not recorded which). The clonotype comes from a woman aged 18 to 35 who had been exposed to COVID-19.

The CDR3 sequence is CASSLAPGWSEDTGELFF. CDR3 in DNA: TGTGCCAGCAGCTTGGCACCCGGTTGGAGCGAAGACACCGGGGAGCTGTTTTTT. The gene calls are TRBV5-4 and TRBJ2-2; unclear D gene. Trimming took off 0 bases at V and 3 bases at J, with 18 bases between the two ends. The germline gives CDR1 SGHNT, CDR2 YYREEE (reference sequence). CDR3 length: 18 residues.